The 18 T cell receptor beta chains listed next were all sequenced from one sample in a study of blood T cells in healthy people across ages. Then a second PCR, running about 6 to 11 cycles, was carried out with a sample-barcoded 5' primer and a J-beta primer mix. TCRdb fed the 5' RACE reads into MiXCR, producing one record per CDR3 protein. Of more than 450,000 distinct CDR3 sequences listed, 25% to 35% are singletons. The sample was also reused in another study, on T cells of mothers and their children.

The sequenced material came from blood. The receptors here all came from a boy aged 2 to 10 in good health.

This clonotype was picked up many times. V is TRBV10-3 and J is TRBJ2-5, with a tentative D call TRBD2 (6 bases). Between the trimmed V and J ends, which lost 0 bases and 4 bases, there was a span of 12 bases. The CDR3 has 15 amino acids. The V gene's germline CDR1 is ENHRY and CDR2 SYGVKD. CDR3 DNA sequence: TGTGCCATCAGTGAGTCGGGGGGAGAAGTAGAGACCCAGTACTTC. Amino acid sequence: CAISESGGEVETQYF.

V usage is TRBV3-1 and J usage is TRBJ1-1, with D unresolved. This CDR3 spans 15 amino acids. Germline assignment: CDR1 LGHDT and CDR2 YNNKEL (reference sequence). Trimming removed 4 bases from V and 4 bases from J, with 16 bases in between. The DNA for the CDR3 is TGTGCCAGCAGCCCCCATTGGGGAGGGAGCACTGAAGCTTTCTTT. The encoded protein is CASSPHWGGSTEAFF.

This clonotype was recorded a few times. The CDR3 here is CASSTQDGYGYTF. The CDR3 nucleotides are TGTGCCAGTAGTACTCAGGACGGGTATGGCTACACCTTC. The chain employs TRBV19 and TRBJ1-2; D gene ambiguous. The germline gives CDR1 LNHDA, CDR2 SQIVND (reference sequence). This CDR3 is 13 amino acids long. Trimming cost V 4 bases and J 5 bases, with 11 bases left between them. Full variable domain (outside the CDR3, taken from reference TRBV19 and TRBJ1-2): DGGITQSPKYLFRKEGQNVTLSCEQNLNHDAMYWYRQDPGQGLRLIYYSQIVNDFQKGDIAEGYSVSREKKESFPLTVTSAQKNPTAFYLCASSTQDGYGYTFGSGTRLTVV.

This clonotype was seen only a few times. The CDR3: CASSVSSGRATGELFF. The CDR3 bases are TGTGCCAGCAGCGTATCTAGCGGGAGGGCCACCGGGGAGCTGTTTTTT. This rearrangement joins TRBV9 to TRBJ2-2, with 12 bases that match TRBD2. The CDR3 sequence is 16 residues long. The J segment lost 4 bases and the V segment lost 1 base, leaving 2 bases of the junction unmatched. The germline V gene has CDR1 SGDLS and CDR2 YYNGEE.

V gene TRBV12-3 or TRBV12-4 combines with J gene TRBJ1-2, with D unresolved. The CDR3 sequence is 14 residues long. Trimming stripped 3 bases from V and 2 bases from J, with 10 bases between. CDR3 in amino acids: CASSFRGLNYGYTF. Written as DNA, the CDR3 is TGTGCCAGCAGTTTTCGGGGTCTCAACTATGGCTACACCTTC.

This clonotype has ten or more counts. This rearrangement joins TRBV20-1 to TRBJ2-5, with D hard to call. V was pared by 0 bases and J by 2 bases, with 16 bases between. The length of the CDR3 is 16 residues. The germline V gene has CDR1 DFQATT and CDR2 SNEGSKA (reference sequence). Here the CDR3 reads CSARDEAFPVQETQYF. The CDR3 DNA is TGCAGTGCTAGAGATGAAGCCTTTCCCGTACAAGAGACCCAGTACTTC.

This clonotype was seen a few times. One end of the junction is discordant with germline, which a read error may explain. The rearrangement links TRBV7-8 to TRBJ2-7, with D uncertain. CDR1 and CDR2 (germline): SGHVS, FQNEAQ. The CDR3 is 15 amino acids. DNA for the CDR3: TGTGCCAGCGGCTTAGCCCGCGTACAGACCTACGAGCAGTACTTC. Translating it yields CASGLARVQTYEQYF. Full variable domain (rest looked up from reference TRBV7-8 and TRBJ2-7): GAGVSQSPRYKVAKRGQDVALRCDPISGHVSLFWYQQALGQGPEFLTYFQNEAQLDKSGLPSDRFFAERPEGSVSTLKIQRTQQEDSAVYLCASGLARVQTYEQYFGPGTRLTVT.

Only a few counts were recorded for this clonotype. The V and J genes are TRBV12-3 or TRBV12-4 and TRBJ2-2; D gene ambiguous. Between the trimmed V and J ends, which lost 1 base and 6 bases, there was a span of 9 bases. This CDR3 contains 14 residues. In DNA form, the CDR3 reads TGTGCCAGCAGTTTAGGAGCGATTTCCGGGGAGCTGTTTTTT. It codes for CASSLGAISGELFF.

The V and J genes are TRBV3-1 and TRBJ2-7, with D maybe TRBD2 (6 bases). Trimming took 4 bases from V and 5 from J, leaving 15 bases between them. Germline loops: CDR1 LGHDT, CDR2 YNNKEL (reference sequence). CDR3 length: 14 amino acids. CDR3 protein: CASSRTTRTDEQYF. The DNA for the CDR3 is TGTGCCAGCAGCCGGACGACTAGAACGGACGAGCAGTACTTC.

This clonotype was picked up a small number of times. The chain carries TRBV11-2 and TRBJ2-4; D possibly corresponds to TRBD1 (6 bases). This CDR3 contains 17 residues. V lost 1 base, J lost 4 bases, and 17 bases lay in between. Looked up from germline, CDR1 is SGHAT and CDR2 is FQNNGV. This CDR3 is CASSLVGPQGSKNIQYF. The CDR3 nucleotides are TGTGCCAGCAGCTTAGTTGGTCCTCAGGGGAGTAAAAACATTCAGTACTTC.

The CDR3 DNA reads TGCACCAGCAGCCAAGCCTCGGTCACACGTATAGCCAAAAACATTCAGTACTTC. Translated: CTSSQASVTRIAKNIQYF. The chain joins TRBV1 to TRBJ2-4. TRBV1 is recorded as a pseudogene. The CDR3 consists of 18 residues.

In its sample, this clonotype was seen a few times. CDR3 nucleotides: TGTGCCAGCAGTTTGTCGATGGGACAGACGGAACGAACCGGGGAGCTGTTTTTT. It specifies CASSLSMGQTERTGELFF. V and J are TRBV6-5 and TRBJ2-2; 7 bases map to TRBD1. The length of the CDR3 is 18 residues. Germline CDR1 and CDR2: MNHEY and SVGAGI. Trimming removed 4 bases from V and 5 bases from J; junction bases left unmatched: 16.

V and J are TRBV20-1 and TRBJ2-5; 13 positions agree with TRBD2. CDR1 is DFQATT, CDR2 SNEGSKA, per germline (reference sequence). J was trimmed by 2 bases and V by 5 bases; bases with no gene match: 5. The length of the CDR3 is 15 residues. For the CDR3, the DNA is TGCAGTGCTTGCCCGACTAGCGGGGGGCAAGAGACCCAGTACTTC. It is translated as CSACPTSGGQETQYF.

This clonotype turned up a few times. The gene calls are TRBV20-1 and TRBJ2-3; 9 bases agree with TRBD1. CDR1 is DFQATT, CDR2 SNEGSKA, per germline (reference sequence). V lost 4 bases to trimming and J lost 2 bases; unmatched junction nucleotides: 4. This CDR3 region has 14 residues. The CDR3 sequence is CSAKKQGATDTQYF. The CDR3 coding sequence is TGCAGTGCTAAAAAACAGGGGGCCACAGATACGCAGTATTTT.

V usage is TRBV20-1 and J usage is TRBJ2-7; a weak D match, TRBD1 (6 bases). The germline V gene encodes CDR1 DFQATT and CDR2 SNEGSKA (reference sequence). Trimming pared 1 base from V and 5 bases from J, leaving 12 bases between. This CDR3 comprises 13 residues. This chain's CDR3 is CSARVPGVHEQYF. CDR3 in DNA: TGCAGTGCTAGAGTGCCAGGGGTCCACGAGCAGTACTTC.

This clonotype was picked up a small number of times. The chain has TRBV6-2 or TRBV6-3 and TRBJ2-3, with 12 positions matching TRBD2. V shed 5 bases, J shed 0 bases, and the junction held 9 bases outside the gene matches. CDR1 MNHEY and CDR2 SVGEGT come from the germline V gene. The CDR3 is 18 amino acids. The chain's CDR3 is CASSGWTSGMTSTDTQYF. The CDR3 bases are TGTGCCAGCAGTGGATGGACTAGCGGGATGACTAGCACAGATACGCAGTATTTT.

V gene TRBV3-1 combines with J gene TRBJ2-1; 9 bases are a match to TRBD1. This CDR3 has 21 residues. Germline V gives CDR1 LGHDT, CDR2 YNNKEL (reference sequence). The ends lost 4 bases at V and 5 bases at J; junction bases unmatched: 24. CDR3: CASSLAASTGGNYATNNEQFF. The CDR3 DNA reads TGTGCCAGCAGCCTCGCAGCTTCGACAGGGGGTAATTACGCCACTAACAATGAGCAGTTCTTC.

This clonotype was detected only a few times. The chain links TRBV12-3 or TRBV12-4 to TRBJ2-1; 9 bases are a match to TRBD2. Germline trimming cut 6 bases from V and 5 bases from J; bases unmatched to any gene: 5. This CDR3 comprises 14 residues. CDR3 bases: TGTGCCAGCAGGGAGACTAGCGGTAACAATGAGCAGTTCTTC. Translating gives CASRETSGNNEQFF.